These 32 T cell receptor beta chains came from one sample sequenced in a study of graft-versus-host responses after intestinal transplantation. Sequencing used immunoSEQ multiplex PCR; TCRdb keeps in-frame clones, though not all of them. Of 95,000 or so clones in the sample, over 75% are singletons; the top ten hold about 16%. This specimen consisted of PBMCs, obtained roughly 450 days after intestinal transplant. The receptors derive from a human patient who received an intestinal transplant, so some T cells may come from the graft donor.

V usage is TRBV19 and J usage is TRBJ1-5; 7 nucleotides line up with TRBD1. This CDR3 has 17 residues. The junction had 11 bases not matched to a gene; V was cut back by 6 bases and J by 0 bases. CDR1 is LNHDA and CDR2 is SQIVND in the germline V gene (reference sequence). In nucleotides, the CDR3 is TGTGCCAGTAGCTGGACCGGGACAGAATATAGCAATCAGCCCCAGCATTTT. Translated, it gives CASSWTGTEYSNQPQHF.

CDR3 loop: CASSLWTSPTETQYF. Written as DNA, the CDR3 is TGTGCCAGCAGCTTATGGACTAGCCCCACAGAGACCCAGTACTTC. This chain joins TRBV7-6 and TRBJ2-5, with 8 bases aligning to TRBD2. Germline-derived CDR1 and CDR2 are SGHVS and FNYEAQ. The V segment lost 2 bases and the J segment 4 bases; nucleotides outside the gene matches: 6. The CDR3 is 15 amino acids.

This clone was seen a single time. The chain carries TRBV10-3 and TRBJ2-1; the match to TRBD1 covers 8 bases. Germline V lookup: CDR1 ENHRY, CDR2 SYGVKD. J lost 4 bases, V lost 6 bases, and 5 bases had no gene match. The CDR3 is 14 residues long. The CDR3 sequence is CAIRMGQEYNEQFF. The CDR3 bases are TGTGCCATCAGAATGGGACAGGAGTACAATGAGCAGTTCTTC.

The chain joins TRBV19 to TRBJ1-1; the D is unclear. Germline-derived CDR1 and CDR2 are LNHDA and SQIVND (reference sequence). The CDR3 extends over 15 amino acids. Trimming removed 5 bases from V and 5 bases from J, with 18 bases in between. The DNA for the CDR3 is TGTGCCAGTAGTCCCCGAGGGAGGGAGGGAACTGAAGCTTTCTTT. Amino acids: CASSPRGREGTEAFF.

The gene calls are TRBV18 and TRBJ2-2; D possibly matches TRBD1 or TRBD2 (5 bases each). The CDR3 contains 14 residues. Trimming cost V 7 bases and J 10 bases, with 19 bases left between them. CDR1 KGHSH and CDR2 LQKENI come from the germline V gene. The CDR3 sequence: CASWGIEGPEELFF. CDR3 sequence (DNA): TGTGCCAGCTGGGGGATCGAAGGCCCCGAGGAGCTGTTTTTT.

The J gene is TRBJ1-4, the V gene TRBV6-5, with a weak D call TRBD1 (5 bases). Germline CDR1 MNHEY, CDR2 SVGAGI. V was cut by 5 bases and J by 3 bases, with 10 bases left in between. This CDR3 is 14 amino acids long. The CDR3 region is CASSPGDANEKLFF. The CDR3 DNA reads TGTGCCAGCAGTCCGGGGGACGCTAATGAAAAACTGTTTTTT.

This chain links TRBV7-8 with TRBJ2-5; 7 nucleotides match TRBD2. TRBJ2-7 explains the end of the DNA better; the J call may be wrong. CDR1 is SGHVS and CDR2 is FQNEAQ in the germline V gene. The CDR3 length is 13 residues. CDR3 nucleotides: TGTGCCAGCAGCCGGGACTACTCCTACGAGCAGTACTTC. This gives the protein CASSRDYSYEQYF.

The chain couples TRBV2 to TRBJ2-7, with 7 nucleotides matching TRBD1. The germline CDR1 and CDR2 sequences are SNHLY and FYNNEI. The CDR3 extends over 13 amino acids. V was pared by 9 bases and J by 3 bases, with 8 bases of the junction left unmatched. CDR3 sequence (DNA): TGTGCCAGTCTCCGGGACAGAAGCTACGAGCAGTACTTC. Its protein is CASLRDRSYEQYF.

The table lists this clone with a few counts. V usage is TRBV5-8 and J usage is TRBJ1-2, with D hard to call. CDR3 length equals 14 residues. With 6 bases removed from V and 8 bases from J, the gap between germline ends came to 20 bases. In germline, CDR1 is SGHTS, CDR2 YDEGEE. The CDR3 DNA reads as TGTGCCAGCAACCCGCTCGGGGTTTTGGACGGCTACACCTTC. Encoded protein: CASNPLGVLDGYTF.

The rearrangement uses TRBV7-3 and TRBJ2-3; D might be TRBD2 (6 bases). The germline gives CDR1 SGHTA, CDR2 FQGTGA. The CDR3 is 14 residues long. V gave up 5 bases and J gave up 1 base, with 10 bases separating them. The CDR3 DNA follows: TGTGCCAGCAGCCCGACGGGGGGCACAGATACGCAGTATTTT. Protein: CASSPTGGTDTQYF.

This chain uses TRBV5-1 with TRBJ1-1, with 7 bases matching TRBD1. Unmatched junction bases numbered 6, after V lost 7 bases and J lost 3 bases. CDR1 and CDR2 from the germline V gene are SGHRS and YFSETQ. CDR3 length equals 13 residues. The CDR3 loop is CASQQQGYTEAFF. CDR3 in DNA: TGCGCCAGCCAACAACAGGGGTACACTGAAGCTTTCTTT. The full variable domain, completed using reference TRBV5-1 and TRBJ1-1, is KAGVTQTPRYLIKTRGQQVTLSCSPISGHRSVSWYQQTPGQGLQFLFEYFSETQRNKGNFPGRFSGRQFSNSRSEMNVSTLELGDSALYLCASQQQGYTEAFFGQGTRLTVV.

This chain joins TRBV4-2 and TRBJ2-7; D possibly corresponds to TRBD1 (5 bases). This CDR3 is built from 14 residues. Between the trimmed V and J ends, which lost 1 base and 1 base, there was a span of 8 bases. Germline CDR1 and CDR2: LGHNA and YNFKEQ. The CDR3 DNA reads as TGTGCCAGCAGCCAAGTGGGGCCATCCTACGAGCAGTACTTC. Translated, it gives CASSQVGPSYEQYF.

The chain joins TRBV11-2 to TRBJ2-7; D unresolved. The germline gives CDR1 SGHAT, CDR2 FQNNGV. The CDR3 is 13 amino acids. Trimming cost V 0 bases and J 3 bases, with 6 bases left between them. CDR3 residues: CASSLELSYEQYF. Written as DNA, the CDR3 is TGTGCCAGCAGCTTAGAGTTGAGCTACGAGCAGTACTTC.

The V call is TRBV29-1, the J call TRBJ2-1; unclear D gene. The CDR3 runs to 10 residues. Trimming pared 5 bases from V and 6 bases from J, leaving 5 bases between. The germline V gene encodes CDR1 SQVTM and CDR2 ANQGSEA. CDR3 loop: CSVQINEQFF. In DNA form, the CDR3 reads TGCAGCGTTCAGATCAATGAGCAGTTCTTC.

The V and J genes are TRBV5-4 and TRBJ2-3, with 8 bases that match TRBD1. Germline V gives CDR1 SGHNT, CDR2 YYREEE (reference sequence). The CDR3 is 15 amino acids. The V gene end was trimmed by 2 bases and the J gene end by 1 base; junction bases not matched to a gene: 3. CDR3 nucleotide sequence: TGTGCCAGCAGCTTCAAGACAGGGGGCACAGATACGCAGTATTTT. As protein: CASSFKTGGTDTQYF.

This chain joins TRBV21-1 and TRBJ2-4; the D call in the table, TRBD2, was not verified against the DNA. TRBV21-1 is a pseudogene. CDR3 size: 15 residues. The CDR3 protein is CASPGGLAGKNIQYF. The CDR3 bases are TGTGCCAGCCCAGGGGGACTAGCGGGAAAAAACATTCAGTACTTC.

V and J are TRBV6-6 and TRBJ1-1; D gene ambiguous. V lost 11 bases, J lost 4 bases, and 17 bases lay in between. CDR1 and CDR2 (germline): MNHNY, SVGAGI (reference sequence). CDR3 length: 13 residues. This chain's CDR3 is CAVPGWGGTEAFF. The CDR3 nucleotides are TGTGCCGTCCCTGGGTGGGGAGGCACTGAAGCTTTCTTT.

This clone is a singleton in its sample. V usage is TRBV4-2 and J usage is TRBJ1-3; D uncertain. The CDR3 is made up of 15 amino acids. From germline, CDR1 is LGHNA and CDR2 YNFKEQ. The ends were cut back, 0 bases at V and 14 bases at J, with 20 bases in the middle. The CDR3 spells CASSQEAGLWKSVYF. CDR3 bases: TGTGCCAGCAGCCAAGAAGCTGGTCTCTGGAAATCGGTATATTTT.

The gene calls are TRBV19 and TRBJ2-1; TRBD2 agrees at 8 bases. Germline V gives CDR1 LNHDA, CDR2 SQIVND (reference sequence). This CDR3 is built from 15 residues. V lost 5 bases to trimming and J lost 2 bases; unmatched junction nucleotides: 5. The CDR3 DNA follows: TGTGCCAGTAGTGGCCGGGGGGGTACCTACAATGAGCAGTTCTTC. The encoded protein is CASSGRGGTYNEQFF.

This clone was recorded a few times. The chain couples TRBV4-2 to TRBJ2-3; the D gene is possibly TRBD1 (6 bases). The CDR3 consists of 14 residues. V was cut by 4 bases and J by 2 bases, with 10 bases left in between. Germline assignment: CDR1 LGHNA and CDR2 YNFKEQ. The CDR3 protein is CASSPGANTDTQYF. The DNA of the CDR3 is TGTGCCAGCAGCCCAGGGGCCAACACAGATACGCAGTATTTT.

The chain recombines TRBV19 with TRBJ2-7; D might be TRBD2 (6 bases). The CDR3 consists of 14 residues. CDR1 and CDR2 (germline): LNHDA, SQIVND (reference sequence). Trimming shortened V by 5 bases and J by 2 bases, and 13 bases separated the two germline ends. CDR3 protein: CASSLDGGPYEQYF. The CDR3 region has the DNA TGTGCCAGTAGTCTCGATGGAGGGCCCTACGAGCAGTACTTC.

The chain couples TRBV6-6 to TRBJ2-3; D assignment may be TRBD1 or TRBD2 (6 bases each). Germline CDR1 is MNHNY and CDR2 is SVGAGI (reference sequence). The CDR3 runs 14 residues. V lost 8 bases and J 0 bases, leaving 12 bases between the germline ends. The CDR3 region is CASGGRTSTDTQYF. The DNA of the CDR3 is TGTGCCAGCGGGGGGCGAACTAGCACAGATACGCAGTATTTT.

With regard to this clone: Other DNA sequences of this sample code for an identical CDR3. The chain couples TRBV7-9 to TRBJ1-5, with D unresolved. CDR3 length: 14 residues. Trimming took off 1 base at V and 1 base at J, with 5 bases between the two ends. Germline V gives CDR1 SEHNR, CDR2 FQNEAQ (reference sequence). CDR3 residues: CASSLDSSNQPQHF. CDR3 nucleotides: TGTGCCAGCAGCTTAGATTCCAGCAATCAGCCCCAGCATTTT.

The rearrangement links TRBV5-5 to TRBJ2-5; a weak D match, TRBD2 (6 bases). The J call may not be correct, given that the DNA end is closer to TRBJ2-7. Germline CDR1 and CDR2: SGHKS and YYEKEE (reference sequence). The CDR3 covers 15 residues. CDR3 in amino acids: CASSTRDLGHYEQYF. The CDR3 nucleotides read TGTGCCAGCAGCACCCGGGACTTAGGCCACTACGAGCAGTACTTC.

This clone was found a few times. This rearrangement joins TRBV5-6 to TRBJ1-2; D gene ambiguous. V dropped 4 bases and J dropped 3 bases, with 10 bases sitting between them. In germline, CDR1 is SGHDT, CDR2 YYEEEE. The CDR3 is 13 amino acids. The chain's CDR3 is CASSPGWYYGYTF. CDR3 bases: TGTGCCAGCAGCCCTGGGTGGTACTATGGCTACACCTTC.

This clone turned up a few times. This chain links TRBV7-7 with TRBJ2-2; tentatively, D is TRBD2 (6 bases). Per germline, CDR1 SSHAT and CDR2 FNYEAQ (reference sequence). The CDR3 is 13 amino acids. This chain's CDR3 is CASGGINTGELFF. For the CDR3, the DNA is TGTGCTAGCGGAGGAATAAACACCGGGGAGCTGTTTTTT.

This chain joins TRBV7-2 and TRBJ2-7; the D gene is possibly TRBD2 (6 bases). Trimming stripped 5 bases from V and 7 bases from J, with 15 bases between. The length of the CDR3 is 13 residues. Germline-derived CDR1 and CDR2 are SGHTA and FQGNSA. CDR3 sequence reads: CASSGHRGREQYF. Written as DNA, the CDR3 is TGTGCCAGCAGCGGCCACCGGGGGAGGGAGCAGTACTTC.

The chain is built from TRBV7-3 and TRBJ2-2; TRBD2 aligns across 12 bases. The germline V gene encodes CDR1 SGHTA and CDR2 FQGTGA. V shed 5 bases, J shed 8 bases, and the junction held 6 bases outside the gene matches. The CDR3 sequence is 15 residues long. The CDR3 sequence: CASSLTSGGNGELFF. The CDR3 coding sequence is TGTGCCAGCAGCCTGACTAGCGGGGGTAATGGGGAGCTGTTTTTT. The variable domain in full, completed from reference TRBV7-3 and TRBJ2-2, reads GAGVSQTPSNKVTEKGKYVELRCDPISGHTALYWYRQSLGQGPEFLIYFQGTGAADDSGLPNDRFFAVRPEGSVSTLKIQRTERGDSAVYLCASSLTSGGNGELFFGEGSRLTVL.

The gene calls are TRBV7-3 and TRBJ1-1, with a weak D call TRBD1 (6 bases). This CDR3 spans 14 amino acids. Trimming shortened V by 1 base and J by 2 bases, and 8 bases separated the two germline ends. Looked up from germline, CDR1 is SGHTA and CDR2 is FQGTGA. This CDR3 reads CASSLRGQNTEAFF. CDR3 in DNA: TGTGCCAGCAGCTTAAGGGGACAAAACACTGAAGCTTTCTTT.

The chain recombines TRBV2 with TRBJ1-6, with a possible D match to TRBD1 (5 bases). Per the germline V gene, CDR1 is SNHLY and CDR2 is FYNNEI. The CDR3 totals 14 residues. V lost 6 bases and J 1 base, leaving 7 bases between the germline ends. CDR3 protein: CASRGPSYNSPLHF. CDR3 sequence (DNA): TGTGCCAGCAGGGGGCCGTCCTATAATTCACCCCTCCACTTT.

The rearrangement uses TRBV6-5 and TRBJ2-7; D gene uncertain. The CDR3 is 13 residues long. Deletions cut 4 bases from V and 0 bases from J, with 7 bases between. The V gene's germline CDR1 is MNHEY and CDR2 SVGAGI. CDR3 nucleotide sequence: TGTGCCAGCAGTTGGAGCTCCTCCTACGAGCAGTACTTC. This gives the protein CASSWSSSYEQYF.

The rearrangement joins TRBV5-1 to TRBJ1-1; D unresolved. The V end lost 4 bases, the J end lost 1 base, and 11 bases lay between the germline ends. This CDR3 spans 14 amino acids. Germline-derived CDR1 and CDR2 are SGHRS and YFSETQ. CDR3 nucleotides: TGCGCCAGCAGCCCGCCGTGGGGGAACACTGAAGCTTTCTTT. This sequence encodes CASSPPWGNTEAFF.